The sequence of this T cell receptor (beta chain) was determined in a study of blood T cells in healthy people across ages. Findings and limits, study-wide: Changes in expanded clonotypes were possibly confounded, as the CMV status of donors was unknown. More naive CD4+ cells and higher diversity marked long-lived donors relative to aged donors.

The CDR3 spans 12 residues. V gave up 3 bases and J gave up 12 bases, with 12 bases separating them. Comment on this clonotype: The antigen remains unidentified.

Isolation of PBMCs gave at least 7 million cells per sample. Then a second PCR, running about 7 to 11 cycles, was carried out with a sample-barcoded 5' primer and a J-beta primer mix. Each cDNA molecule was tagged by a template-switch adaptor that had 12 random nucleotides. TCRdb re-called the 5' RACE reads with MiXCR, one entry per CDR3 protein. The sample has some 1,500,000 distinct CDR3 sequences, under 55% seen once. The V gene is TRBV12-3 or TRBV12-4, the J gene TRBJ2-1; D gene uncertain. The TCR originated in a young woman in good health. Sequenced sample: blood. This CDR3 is CASSFDPLAQFF. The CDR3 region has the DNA TGTGCCAGCAGTTTCGATCCCCTGGCGCAGTTCTTC.